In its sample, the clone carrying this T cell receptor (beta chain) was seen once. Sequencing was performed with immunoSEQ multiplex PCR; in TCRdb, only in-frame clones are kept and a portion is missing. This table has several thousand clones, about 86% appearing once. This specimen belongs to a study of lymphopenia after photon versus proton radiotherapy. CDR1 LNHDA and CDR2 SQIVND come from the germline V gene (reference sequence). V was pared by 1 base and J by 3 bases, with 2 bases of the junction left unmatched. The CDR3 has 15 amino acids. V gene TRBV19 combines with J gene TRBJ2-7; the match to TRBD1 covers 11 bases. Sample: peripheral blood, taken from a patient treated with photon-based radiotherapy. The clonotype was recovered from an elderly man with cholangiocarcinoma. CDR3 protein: CASSIGGTGGYEQYF. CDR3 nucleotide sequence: TGTGCCAGTAGTATAGGCGGGACAGGGGGCTACGAGCAGTACTTC.